This T cell receptor (beta chain) was observed in a study of blood T cells in healthy people across ages. Unmatched junction bases numbered 4, after V lost 5 bases and J lost 5 bases. Germline-derived CDR1 and CDR2 are DFQATT and SNEGSKA (reference sequence). This CDR3 comprises 13 residues. This clonotype was recorded a few times. Using a J-beta primer mix together with a sample-barcoded 5' primer, a second PCR was run for about 6 to 12 cycles. TCRdb itself ran the 5' RACE reads through MiXCR, one entry per CDR3 protein. The data contain about 940,000 distinct CDR3 sequences, around 48% of them seen just once; the ten biggest clones take up around 15%.

The sample was blood. This clonotype was obtained from a man under 40 in good health. This chain connects TRBV20-1 to TRBJ2-5; 11 nucleotides agree with TRBD2. The CDR3: CSAELAGVETQYF. CDR3 bases: TGCAGTGCTGAACTAGCGGGAGTGGAGACCCAGTACTTC.